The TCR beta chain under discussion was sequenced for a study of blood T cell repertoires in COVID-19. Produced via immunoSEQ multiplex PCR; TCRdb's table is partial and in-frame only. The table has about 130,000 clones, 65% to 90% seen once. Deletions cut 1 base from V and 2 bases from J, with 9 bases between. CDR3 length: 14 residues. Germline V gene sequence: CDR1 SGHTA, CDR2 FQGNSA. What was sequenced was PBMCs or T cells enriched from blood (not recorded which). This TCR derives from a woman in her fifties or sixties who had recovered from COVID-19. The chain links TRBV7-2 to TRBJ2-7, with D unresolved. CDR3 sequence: CASSLDGVTYEQYF. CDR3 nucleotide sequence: TGTGCCAGCAGCTTAGACGGAGTTACCTACGAGCAGTACTTC.